The following is a TCR beta chain sequence with its context. A COVID-19 case had been met by exposed participants during the 2 weeks before study entry. Original methodology: It was from reference gene primer amplification that nucleated cell counts were estimated. The repertoire was sequenced with immunoSEQ multiplex PCR; TCRdb's copy has only in-frame clones and lacks some. V and J calls and clone size follow that table, whereas D and trimming were derived from the DNA. Of about 200,000 clones in the sample, approximately 86% were seen once. This entry is derived from a study of blood T cell repertoires in COVID-19. The CDR3 loop spans 15 amino acids. V was clipped by 2 bases and J by 6 bases, with 11 bases between them. CDR1 and CDR2 (germline): MNHEY, SVGAGI.

The source is a woman aged 25 to 45 who had been exposed to COVID-19. Material for sequencing was PBMCs or T cells enriched from blood (not recorded which). The rearrangement links TRBV6-5 to TRBJ1-6, with D possibly TRBD1 on 5 matching bases. CDR3: CASSYGQGGNSPLHF. The CDR3 DNA sequence: TGTGCCAGCAGTTACGGCCAGGGTGGTAATTCACCCCTCCACTTT.